These T cell receptor beta chains were read from a single sample in a study of control samples from healthy donors and cancer patients. Method: immunoSEQ multiplex PCR; TCRdb's copy keeps in-frame clones and lacks some. The sample has around 40,000 clones, roughly 90% seen once; the top ten hold approximately 23%. The material sequenced was PBMCs. The receptor set was obtained from a woman aged 40 to 50 with head and neck cancer. The CDR3 runs from the conserved cysteine through the conserved F or W. Fields, in order: J gene, D gene, V gene, clone size, CDR3 protein, CDR3 DNA. A D gene is named only where the DNA matches it firmly. Rows may omit the clone size; those that give it use once, few, many or a size class.

J: TRBJ2-7
D: TRBD1
V: TRBV14
size: -
CDR3: CASSQGRRTGSYEQYF
DNA: TGTGCCAGCAGTCAAGGCCGAAGGACAGGCTCCTACGAGCAGTACTTC

J: TRBJ2-1
D: TRBD2
V: TRBV7-8
size: -
CDR3: CASSLLPRTSGSYNEQFF
DNA: TGTGCCAGCAGCTTATTACCGAGGACTAGCGGGAGCTACAATGAGCAGTTCTTC

J: TRBJ1-5
D: -
V: TRBV21-1
size: -
CDR3: CASSKARGASNQPQHF
DNA: TGTGCCAGCAGCAAAGCTAGAGGGGCAAGCAATCAGCCCCAGCATTTT

J: TRBJ2-3
D: -
V: TRBV11-2
size: -
CDR3: CASSLASPGGGTDTQYF
DNA: TGTGCCAGCAGCTTAGCCTCCCCGGGCGGGGGCACAGATACGCAGTATTTT

J: TRBJ1-4
D: -
V: TRBV3-1/TRBV3-2
size: -
CDR3: CASSPVIQGTLFF
DNA: TGTGCCAGCAGCCCCGTAATACAGGGAACACTGTTTTTT

J: TRBJ2-7
D: TRBD1
V: TRBV7-9
size: medium-sized
CDR3: CASSLLGTGGEQYF
DNA: TGTGCCAGCAGCTTACTGGGGACAGGGGGCGAGCAGTACTTC

J: TRBJ2-5
D: -
V: TRBV27
size: -
CDR3: CASSPWGKETQYF
DNA: TGTGCCAGCAGTCCCTGGGGCAAAGAGACCCAGTACTTC

J: TRBJ2-2
D: -
V: TRBV14
size: -
CDR3: CASSQGASRVTGELFF
DNA: TGTGCCAGCAGCCAAGGGGCATCTCGGGTCACCGGGGAGCTGTTTTTT

J: TRBJ1-1
D: -
V: TRBV7-9
size: -
CDR3: CASSLVGFGQPKTEAFF
DNA: TGTGCCAGCAGCTTAGTCGGCTTTGGACAACCGAAGACTGAAGCTTTCTTT

J: TRBJ2-7
D: TRBD1
V: TRBV27
size: few
CDR3: CASSRTGGTYEQYF
DNA: TGTGCCAGCAGCCGGACAGGGGGTACCTACGAGCAGTACTTC

J: TRBJ1-6
D: -
V: TRBV3-1/TRBV3-2
size: -
CDR3: CASSSPSGERALHF
DNA: TGTGCCAGCAGCTCCCCCTCGGGGGAAAGGGCCCTCCACTTT